These 10 T cell receptor beta chains were all obtained from the same sample, sequenced in a study of T cells after posttransplantation cyclophosphamide. Libraries were prepared by immunoSEQ multiplex PCR; TCRdb keeps only in-frame clonotypes and omits some of them. The data show 45,000 to 55,000 clones, with none appearing a single time. Sequenced material: PBMCs. These receptors all stem from a man aged 35-49 years in good health, CMV-negative, and a related stem cell transplant donor.

This clone was observed many times. This chain uses TRBV4-1 with TRBJ2-1; the match to TRBD2 covers 8 bases. With 0 bases clipped from V and 10 bases from J, the junction kept 2 bases outside the gene matches. Germline V lookup: CDR1 MGHRA, CDR2 YSYEKL. This CDR3 has 13 residues. This CDR3 is CASSQDSGREQFF. The CDR3 DNA is TGCGCCAGCAGCCAAGACAGCGGGAGAGAGCAGTTCTTC.

This clone was counted ten times or more. The chain combines TRBV5-1 with TRBJ2-7; 8 bases align to TRBD2. CDR1 is SGHRS, CDR2 YFSETQ, per germline. The CDR3 has 15 amino acids. With 7 bases clipped from V and 3 bases from J, the junction kept 12 bases outside the gene matches. The CDR3 DNA is TGCGCCAGCCAGATCACAAGCGGGAGCGTCTACGAGCAGTACTTC. Its translation: CASQITSGSVYEQYF.

In its sample, this clone was seen many times. One junction end disagrees with the germline gene, perhaps due to a read error. The V and J genes are TRBV10-3 and TRBJ1-2, with D hard to call. CDR3 length: 14 residues. Germline CDR1 is ENHRY and CDR2 is SYGVKD. Here the CDR3 DNA reads TGTGCCATCAGTGAGTCAGTAAGAAACGCCCAGAACAACTTC. Translated, it gives CAISESVRNAQNNF.

This clone was observed at least ten times. The rearrangement joins TRBV6-1 to TRBJ2-1, with TRBD2 identical over 7 bases. This CDR3 is 15 amino acids long. Germline CDR1 and CDR2: MNHNS and SASEGT. The ends lost 2 bases at V and 4 bases at J; junction bases unmatched: 5. The CDR3 DNA sequence: TGTGCCAGCAGTGAATTACCCGGGGGGTACAATGAGCAGTTCTTC. This sequence encodes CASSELPGGYNEQFF.

The sample holds many counts of this clone. This chain links TRBV28 with TRBJ1-5; TRBD1 is a possible D gene (5 bases). Germline V gene sequence: CDR1 MDHEN, CDR2 SYDVKM. V lost 7 bases and J 0 bases, leaving 13 bases between the germline ends. The CDR3 runs to 15 residues. The CDR3 DNA reads as TGTGCCAGCATGGGGTTGGGACTTAGCAATCAGCCCCAGCATTTT. Translated, it gives CASMGLGLSNQPQHF.

This clone appeared many times. The chain is built from TRBV6-1 and TRBJ2-1, with TRBD2 identical over 8 bases. The CDR3 loop spans 14 amino acids. V trimming: 6 bases; J trimming: 3 bases; junction bases outside the gene matches: 4. Per the germline V gene, CDR1 is MNHNS and CDR2 is SASEGT. The CDR3 DNA follows: TGTGCCAGCAGAGGGACTAGTTTCTACAATGAGCAGTTCTTC. Amino acid sequence: CASRGTSFYNEQFF.

This clone has at least ten counts. The CDR3 protein is CASSSPYGEREKLFF. Here the CDR3 DNA reads TGTGCCAGCAGTTCGCCGTACGGTGAACGTGAAAAACTGTTTTTT. The V gene is TRBV28, the J gene TRBJ1-4; D remains ambiguous. Per the germline V gene, CDR1 is MDHEN and CDR2 is SYDVKM. The CDR3 runs to 15 residues. The V and J ends lost 4 bases and 7 bases respectively, with 16 bases between them.

In its sample, this clone was seen many times. The chain joins TRBV19 to TRBJ1-1; D is ambiguous. Germline V lookup: CDR1 LNHDA, CDR2 SQIVND (reference sequence). V lost 3 bases to trimming and J lost 1 base, with 12 bases between them. The CDR3 spans 15 residues. This CDR3 reads CASSIGAGGNTEAFF. The CDR3 coding sequence is TGTGCCAGTAGTATCGGCGCAGGAGGGAACACTGAAGCTTTCTTT.

This clone was counted ten times or more. The chain links TRBV7-2 to TRBJ2-7, with 8 bases fitting TRBD2. CDR1 and CDR2 from the germline V gene are SGHTA and FQGNSA. The CDR3 extends over 15 amino acids. V was clipped by 2 bases and J by 9 bases; unmatched bases: 12. This chain's CDR3 is CASSLISGNRLGQYF. The CDR3 DNA follows: TGTGCCAGCAGCTTAATTAGCGGGAACCGCTTGGGGCAGTACTTC.

This clone was seen repeatedly, ten times or more. The gene calls are TRBV10-3 and TRBJ1-5, with TRBD1 as a possible D gene (6 bases). The CDR3 covers 16 residues. Trimming stripped 3 bases from V and 2 bases from J, with 14 bases between. The germline gives CDR1 ENHRY, CDR2 SYGVKD. CDR3 region: CAISDRGGVGNQPQHF. CDR3 DNA sequence: TGTGCCATCAGTGATAGGGGGGGCGTAGGCAATCAGCCCCAGCATTTT.